One and the same sample provided the 10 T cell receptor beta chains below, sequenced in a study of CD8 T cells in ankylosing spondylitis. Via MiXCR, TCRdb re-called the 5' RACE reads, giving one row per CDR3 protein. This sample yields approximately 250,000 distinct CDR3 sequences, of which about 10% are seen a single time; about 2.8% belongs to the top ten. The specimen sequenced was blood, either unsorted or a sorted T cell fraction (not recorded which). The receptors come from a male donor with ankylosing spondylitis or in good health (not recorded which).

This clonotype was seen repeatedly, ten times or more. The rearrangement links TRBV6-1 to TRBJ2-2, with D perhaps assigned TRBD1 or TRBD2 (5 bases each). V dropped 2 bases and J dropped 4 bases, with 23 bases sitting between them. Germline CDR1 is MNHNS and CDR2 is SASEGT. CDR3 size: 19 residues. The DNA for the CDR3 is TGTGCCAGCAGTGAACTCCCCCTCACCGGGGCGAGGGGCACCGGGGAGCTGTTTTTT. It is translated as CASSELPLTGARGTGELFF.

This clonotype was seen at least ten times. V gene TRBV27 combines with J gene TRBJ1-3; 8 bases map to TRBD1. Trimming at V came to 5 bases and at J to 0 bases, leaving 9 bases not matched to a gene. Per the germline V gene, CDR1 is MNHEY and CDR2 is SMNVEV (reference sequence). This CDR3 comprises 17 residues. The CDR3 spells CASSPIGGTGSGNTIYF. For the CDR3, the DNA is TGTGCCAGCAGTCCGATAGGGGGGACAGGCTCTGGAAACACCATATATTTT.

This clonotype was seen at least ten times. The genes are TRBV20-1 and TRBJ2-3, with 8 bases lining up with TRBD1. Germline assignment: CDR1 DFQATT and CDR2 SNEGSKA (reference sequence). CDR3 size: 16 residues. Trimming at V came to 3 bases and at J to 4 bases, leaving 12 bases not matched to a gene. The CDR3 region has the DNA TGCAGTGCTAGTGACGCCTACCTGGACAGGGCAGATACGCAGTATTTT. Protein product: CSASDAYLDRADTQYF.

This clonotype has a count of ten or more. The chain has TRBV25-1 and TRBJ1-1; the D gene is possibly TRBD1 (6 bases). Per the germline V gene, CDR1 is MGHDK and CDR2 is SYGVNS. Trimming removed 4 bases at V and 3 bases at J, with 15 bases between. The CDR3 consists of 15 residues. The CDR3 nucleotides read TGTGCCAGCAGTGGGCCTGAAGGGGGGTACACTGAAGCTTTCTTT. Translated: CASSGPEGGYTEAFF.

The table lists this clonotype with many counts. The CDR3 DNA reads as TGTGCCTGGGATGGACAGGGGGCATCCTACAATGAGCAGTTCTTC. Translated, it gives CAWDGQGASYNEQFF. This chain uses TRBV30 with TRBJ2-1, with 11 nucleotides matching TRBD1. This CDR3 spans 15 amino acids. The germline V gene has CDR1 GTSNPN and CDR2 SVGIG (reference sequence). The V and J ends lost 5 bases and 1 base, in that order; junction bases with no gene match: 4.

This clonotype was seen many times. The rearrangement joins TRBV5-1 to TRBJ2-5; D remains unclear. The CDR3 is made up of 13 amino acids. In germline, CDR1 is SGHRS, CDR2 YFSETQ. V was trimmed by 1 base and J by 5 bases, leaving 9 bases between them. The CDR3, as DNA: TGCGCCAGCAGCTTGTACCCGTACGAGACCCAGTACTTC. Amino acid sequence: CASSLYPYETQYF.

This clonotype was counted at least ten times. The rearrangement uses TRBV6-1 and TRBJ2-4; 7 positions agree with TRBD2. Germline CDR1 reads MNHNS; CDR2 reads SASEGT. This CDR3 contains 16 residues. Trimming removed 4 bases from V and 3 bases from J; junction bases left unmatched: 9. The CDR3 spells CASSAPGLPFKNIQYF. CDR3 bases: TGTGCCAGCAGTGCCCCGGGACTACCATTCAAAAACATTCAGTACTTC.

This clonotype was counted ten times or more. The rearrangement links TRBV7-9 to TRBJ1-5; 7 bases align to TRBD1. CDR3 size: 14 residues. Unmatched junction bases numbered 4, after V lost 5 bases and J lost 3 bases. The germline V gene encodes CDR1 SEHNR and CDR2 FQNEAQ (reference sequence). CDR3 residues: CASSHGQANQPQHF. The CDR3, as DNA: TGTGCCAGCAGCCATGGACAGGCCAATCAGCCCCAGCATTTT.

At least ten counts were recorded for this clonotype. The chain carries TRBV20-1 and TRBJ2-1; 8 nucleotides align to TRBD1. Germline CDR1 and CDR2: DFQATT and SNEGSKA (reference sequence). V was pared by 1 base and J by 0 bases, with 5 bases of the junction left unmatched. CDR3 length equals 16 residues. CDR3 amino acids: CSARGGQGSSYNEQFF. CDR3 nucleotide sequence: TGCAGTGCTAGAGGAGGACAGGGAAGCTCCTACAATGAGCAGTTCTTC.

Ten or more counts support this clonotype. This chain uses TRBV20-1 with TRBJ2-5; 12 nucleotides align to TRBD2. V was clipped by 5 bases and J by 4 bases; unmatched bases: 8. CDR1 and CDR2 (germline): DFQATT, SNEGSKA (reference sequence). The length of the CDR3 is 15 residues. Here the CDR3 DNA reads TGCAGTGCTCCACTAGCGGGAGGACTATCAGAGACCCAGTACTTC. Encoded protein: CSAPLAGGLSETQYF.